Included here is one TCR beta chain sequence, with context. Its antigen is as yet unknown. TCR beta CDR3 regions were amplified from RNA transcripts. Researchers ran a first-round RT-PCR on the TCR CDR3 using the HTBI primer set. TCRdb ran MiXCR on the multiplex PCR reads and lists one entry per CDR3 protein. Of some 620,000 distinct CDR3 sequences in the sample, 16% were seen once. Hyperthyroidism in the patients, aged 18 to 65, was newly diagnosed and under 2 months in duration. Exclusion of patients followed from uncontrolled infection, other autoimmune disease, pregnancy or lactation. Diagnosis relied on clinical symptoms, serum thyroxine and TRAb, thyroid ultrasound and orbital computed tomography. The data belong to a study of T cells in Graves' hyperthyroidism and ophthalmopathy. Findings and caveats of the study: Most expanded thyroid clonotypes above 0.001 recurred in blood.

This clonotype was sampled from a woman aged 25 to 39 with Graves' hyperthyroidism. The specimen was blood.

The CDR3 DNA follows: TGTGCCAGCAGTTTAGGGTTCCTAGCCAAAAACATTCAGTACTTC. Residues: CASSLGFLAKNIQYF. V and J are TRBV28 and TRBJ2-4; no clear D. Germline CDR1 and CDR2: MDHEN and SYDVKM. CDR3 length equals 15 residues. V was clipped by 2 bases and J by 0 bases, with 8 bases between them. Full variable domain (rest looked up from reference TRBV28 and TRBJ2-4): DVKVTQSSRYLVKRTGEKVFLECVQDMDHENMFWYRQDPGLGLRLIYFSYDVKMKEKGDIPEGYSVSREKKERFSLILESASTNQTSMYLCASSLGFLAKNIQYFGAGTRLSVL.